This TCR beta chain was identified during a study of beta chain features in type 1 diabetes. This CDR3 is built from 14 residues. Trimming pared 1 base from V and 3 bases from J, leaving 11 bases between. The germline V gene has CDR1 SGHDT and CDR2 YYEEEE. The study's findings and limits: The study found moderately but significantly shorter TCRB CDR3s in all four CD4+ subsets of Type 1 diabetes patients. Patients with type 1 diabetes showed fewer VDJ junction insertions and more deletions.

The purity of all sorted populations exceeded 95%. This clone was found a few times. Its antigen is unidentified. As every portion of the isolated RNA was reverse transcribed, the sequencing read expressed TCRB transcripts. Regulatory, naive and central memory T cell samples averaged about 3.57 million reads. The data were produced by immunoSEQ multiplex PCR, yet TCRdb's version contains in-frame clones alone and is incomplete. In the table there are hundreds of thousands of clones, about 29% of which are singletons. The source of this sequence is a man in his late teens or twenties in good health. The chain has TRBV5-6 and TRBJ2-7; D remains ambiguous. The material sequenced was naive CD4+ T cells from blood. CDR3 sequence (DNA): TGTGCCAGCAGCTTGTGGGCAGCCGACTACGAGCAGTACTTC. The encoded protein is CASSLWAADYEQYF.